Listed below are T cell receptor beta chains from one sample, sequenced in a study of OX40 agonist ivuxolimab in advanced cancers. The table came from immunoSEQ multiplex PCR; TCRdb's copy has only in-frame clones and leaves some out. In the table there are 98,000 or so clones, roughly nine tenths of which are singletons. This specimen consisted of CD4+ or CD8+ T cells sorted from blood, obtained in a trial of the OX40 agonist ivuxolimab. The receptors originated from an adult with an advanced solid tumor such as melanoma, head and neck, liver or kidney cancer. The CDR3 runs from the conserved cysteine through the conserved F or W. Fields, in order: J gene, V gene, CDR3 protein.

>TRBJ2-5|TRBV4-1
CASSQDTSGRGGQETQYF
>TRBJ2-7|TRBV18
CASSPPETGLSSYEQYF
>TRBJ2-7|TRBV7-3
CASSYTGGPYEQYF
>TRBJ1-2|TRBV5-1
CASSSGSTGGAGYTF
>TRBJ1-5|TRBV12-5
CASGLGGGEVRQPQHF
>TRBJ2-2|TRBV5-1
CASSLGLAVGAGELFF
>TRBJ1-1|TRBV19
CASSNRDAEAFF
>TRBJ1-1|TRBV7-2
CASSSDRASEAFF
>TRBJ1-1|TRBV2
CASSEGAGNTEAFF
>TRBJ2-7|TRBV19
CASSKGPGSEQYF
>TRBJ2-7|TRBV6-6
CASSYGTESSYEQYF
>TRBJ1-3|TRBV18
CASSPPGQIGNTIYF
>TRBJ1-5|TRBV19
CASSIFETASNQPQHF
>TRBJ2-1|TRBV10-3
CAISSPGQGHNEQFF
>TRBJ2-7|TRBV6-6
CASSYGGSEQYF
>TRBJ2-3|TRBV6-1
CASSERDTQYF
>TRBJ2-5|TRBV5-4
CASSPGTENQETQYF
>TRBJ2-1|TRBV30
CACRAGPSYNEQFF
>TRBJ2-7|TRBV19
CASSNRDGSYEQYF
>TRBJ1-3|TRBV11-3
CASSLEVRTEHYNSGNTIYF
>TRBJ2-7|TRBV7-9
CASSLLNHEQYF
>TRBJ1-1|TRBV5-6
CASSLPPAEAFF
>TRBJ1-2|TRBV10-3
CAISVPGQANYGYTF
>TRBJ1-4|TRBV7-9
CASSATSPMRNEKLFF
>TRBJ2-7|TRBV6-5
CASSYSWQSTYEQYF
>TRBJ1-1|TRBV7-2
CASSIQGEDTEAFF
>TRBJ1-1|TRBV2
CASRPINLANTEAFF
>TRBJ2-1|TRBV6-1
CASSEVYSGGQFF
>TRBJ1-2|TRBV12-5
CASGLADGGIHGYTF
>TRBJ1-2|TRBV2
CASTNYPGRPPF
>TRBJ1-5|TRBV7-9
CASSRYLGQGGSNQPQHF
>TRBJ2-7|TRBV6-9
CASIPNPDRVSHEQYF
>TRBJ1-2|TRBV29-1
CSVEGDRVSYGYTF
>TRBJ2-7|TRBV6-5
CASTFRGGGYEQYF
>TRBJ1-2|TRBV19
CASSMIDRNDYGYTF
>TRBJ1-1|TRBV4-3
CASSQRGGDTEAFF
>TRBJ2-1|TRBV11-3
CASSSGTFSRASYNEQFF
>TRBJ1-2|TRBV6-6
CASGRQAGGYTF
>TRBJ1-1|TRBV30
CAWEPRGVNTEAFF
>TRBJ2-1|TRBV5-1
CASSLGQNYNEQFF
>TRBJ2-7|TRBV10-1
CASSATRDSGGGNEQYF
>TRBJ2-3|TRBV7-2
CASSAGLAGDTQYF
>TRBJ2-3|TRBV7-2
CASSLSTGRADTQYF
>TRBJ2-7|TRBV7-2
CASSPLGLAGVHEQYF
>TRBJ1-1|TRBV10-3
CATRQGVGTEAFF
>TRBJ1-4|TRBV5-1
CASSLDRGLGEKLFF
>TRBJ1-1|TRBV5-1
CASSLDTTGSNTEAFF
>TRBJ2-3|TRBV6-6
CASSLISTDTQYF
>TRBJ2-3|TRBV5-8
CASSPGLAGAYTDTQYF
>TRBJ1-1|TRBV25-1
CASSLAGMRTEAFF
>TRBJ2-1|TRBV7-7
CASSPLGLAGYNEQFF
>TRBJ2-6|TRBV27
CASSLIPDRSLSGANVLTF
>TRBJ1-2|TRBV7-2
CASSLRTGGAFYGYTF
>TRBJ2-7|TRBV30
CASRVWLDRAYEQYF